This TCR beta chain was identified during a study of long-term antiretroviral therapy in people with HIV. On the study more broadly: The study's earliest collections predate the 2015 immediate-ART recommendation by about a decade.

An immunoSEQ assay, version v3.0, was performed at survey level. Assay: immunoSEQ multiplex PCR; the TCRdb copy retains only in-frame clones and omits some. The data hold under 25,000 clones, with 75% to 90% observed a single time. Among participants with HIV, every one received treatment in the United States. Specimens held roughly 0.9-11 million cryopreserved PBMC prior to DNA extraction. CDR3 length: 14 residues. Material: unsorted PBMCs, obtained 0.2 years after starting antiretroviral therapy. The sequence was collected from a woman between 40 and 50 years old with HIV. The rearrangement uses TRBV7-5 and TRBJ2-7. TRBV7-5 is termed a pseudogene. The CDR3 here is CVRSLAKYSYEQYF. In nucleotides, the CDR3 is TGTGTCAGAAGCTTAGCGAAATACTCCTACGAGCAGTACTTC.